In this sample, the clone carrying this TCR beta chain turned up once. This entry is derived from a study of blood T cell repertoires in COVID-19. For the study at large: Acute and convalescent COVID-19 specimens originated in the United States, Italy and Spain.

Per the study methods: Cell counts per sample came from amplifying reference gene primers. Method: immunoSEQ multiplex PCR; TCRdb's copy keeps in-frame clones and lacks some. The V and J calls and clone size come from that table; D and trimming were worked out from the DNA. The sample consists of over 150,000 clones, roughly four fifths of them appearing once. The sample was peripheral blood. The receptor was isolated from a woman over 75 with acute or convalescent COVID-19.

The CDR3 spells CASAPPSGLGKAFF. CDR3 nucleotides: TGTGCTAGTGCCCCGCCCTCCGGGTTAGGTAAAGCTTTCTTT. J is TRBJ1-1 and V is TRBV12-5; D not certain. The CDR3 runs 14 residues. V lost 7 bases and J 9 bases, leaving 21 bases between the germline ends. Germline V gene lookup returns CDR1 LGHNT and CDR2 FRNRAP.